The following is a T cell receptor beta chain sequence with its context. The CDR3 has 15 residues. The V gene's germline CDR1 is MDHEN and CDR2 SYDVKM. V dropped 8 bases and J dropped 6; count of bases not matched to a gene: 14. This specimen belongs to a study of human T cells and chemical hapten exposure. On the study more broadly: Application of 0.01% DPC to the upper back was done by patch test, with a reading at 6 days.

TCRdb re-derived calls from the RACE reads in MiXCR, one entry per CDR3 protein. Among 250,000 to 300,000 distinct CDR3 sequences listed, roughly 7.4% were seen once. The time point is: pre-sensitization, week 0. Treatment denoted: therapeutic diphenylcyclopropenone sensitization with weekly scalp DPC. The sequence came from a man between 18 and 29 years old with alopecia areata. Some clones in this sample may be carry-over from other donors' samples. The sequences come from whole blood, collected in connection with sensitization to the hapten diphenylcyclopropenone (DPC). The chain uses TRBV28 and TRBJ1-1, with 8 bases lining up with TRBD1. CDR3 DNA sequence: TGTGCCAGCCCCTCCAGCCGGACAGGGTTAGCTGAAGCTTTCTTT. It specifies CASPSSRTGLAEAFF.